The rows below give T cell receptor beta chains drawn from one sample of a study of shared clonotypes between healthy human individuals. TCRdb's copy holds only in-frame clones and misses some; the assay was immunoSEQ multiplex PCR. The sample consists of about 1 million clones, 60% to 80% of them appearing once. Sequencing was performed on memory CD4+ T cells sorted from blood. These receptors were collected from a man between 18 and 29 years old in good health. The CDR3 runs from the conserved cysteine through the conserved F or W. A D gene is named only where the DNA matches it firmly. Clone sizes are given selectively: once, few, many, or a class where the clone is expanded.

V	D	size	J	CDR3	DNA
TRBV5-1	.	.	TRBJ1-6	CASSLRGPDSPLHF	TGCGCCAGCAGCCTAAGGGGTCCTGATTCACCCCTCCACTTT
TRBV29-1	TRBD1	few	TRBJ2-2	CSVVATGVGTGELFF	TGCAGCGTTGTGGCCACAGGGGTTGGCACCGGGGAGCTGTTTTTT
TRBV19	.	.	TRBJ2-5	CASSMGVKDLGETQYF	TGTGCCAGTAGTATGGGAGTTAAGGACCTCGGGGAGACCCAGTACTTC
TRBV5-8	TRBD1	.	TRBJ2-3	CASSFGAGTGMKVDTQYF	TGTGCCAGCAGCTTTGGAGCCGGGACAGGGATGAAAGTAGATACGCAGTATTTT
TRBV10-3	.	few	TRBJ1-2	CAISDGRGGYGYTF	TGTGCCATCAGTGACGGGAGGGGGGGCTATGGCTACACCTTC
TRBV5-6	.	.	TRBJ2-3	CASSLGGIDTQYF	TGTGCCAGCAGCTTGGGAGGGATAGATACGCAGTATTTT
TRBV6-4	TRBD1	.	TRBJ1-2	CASRTGPNYGYTF	TGTGCCAGTAGGACAGGGCCTAACTATGGCTACACCTTC
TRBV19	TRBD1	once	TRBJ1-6	CASRPGQGGNSPLHF	TGTGCCAGTAGACCCGGACAGGGTGGGAATTCACCCCTCCACTTT
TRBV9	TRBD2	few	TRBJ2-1	CASSQGVLAAYNEQFF	TGTGCCAGCAGCCAAGGGGTTCTAGCGGCATACAATGAGCAGTTCTTC
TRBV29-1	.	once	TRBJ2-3	CSVDLGGIFTDTQYF	TGCAGCGTTGATTTAGGGGGGATATTCACAGATACGCAGTATTTT
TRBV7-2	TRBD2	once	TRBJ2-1	CASSFRPSGRDGEQFF	TGTGCCAGCAGCTTTCGCCCTAGCGGGAGGGACGGTGAGCAGTTCTTC
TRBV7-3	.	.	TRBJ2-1	CASSRGPANEQFF	TGTGCCAGCAGCCGGGGACCTGCCAATGAGCAGTTCTTC
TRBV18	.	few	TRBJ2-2	CASSRDGTGELFF	TGTGCCAGCTCGCGGGACGGCACCGGGGAGCTGTTTTTT
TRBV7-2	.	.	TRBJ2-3	CASSPVSGAEDTQYF	TGTGCCAGCAGTCCGGTTAGTGGGGCGGAGGATACGCAGTATTTT
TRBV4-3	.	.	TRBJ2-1	CASSQQRSGGRQAGEQFF	TGCGCCAGCAGCCAACAAAGGTCAGGCGGACGGCAGGCGGGTGAGCAGTTCTTC
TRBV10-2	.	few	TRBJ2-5	CASSELSFETQYF	TGCGCCAGCAGTGAGTTGTCGTTTGAGACCCAGTACTTC
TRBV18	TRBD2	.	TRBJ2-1	CASSPYIREGFGNEQFF	TGTGCCAGCTCACCATATATTAGGGAGGGCTTTGGGAATGAGCAGTTCTTC
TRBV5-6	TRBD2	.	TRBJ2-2	CASSSRVQRDTGELFF	TGTGCCAGCAGCTCCCGGGTGCAGCGGGATACCGGGGAGCTGTTTTTT
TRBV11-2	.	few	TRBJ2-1	CARGRVPNEQFF	TGTGCCAGGGGGCGAGTCCCTAATGAGCAGTTCTTC
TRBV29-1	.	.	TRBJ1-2	CSDRVGYGYTF	TGCAGCGACCGTGTCGGCTATGGCTACACCTTC
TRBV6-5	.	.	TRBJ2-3	CASSYSFSGGTDTQYF	TGTGCCAGCAGTTACTCTTTTTCTGGGGGCACAGATACGCAGTATTTT
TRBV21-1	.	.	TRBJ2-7	CASSGGERSSYEQYF	TGTGCCAGCAGCGGAGGGGAGCGTAGCTCCTACGAGCAGTACTTC
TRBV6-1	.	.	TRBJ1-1	CASREGRSTEAFF	TGTGCCAGCCGCGAAGGGAGGTCCACTGAAGCTTTCTTT
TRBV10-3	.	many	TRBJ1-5	CAISESGGGYSNQPQHF	TGTGCCATCAGTGAGTCAGGGGGAGGATACAGCAATCAGCCCCAGCATTTT
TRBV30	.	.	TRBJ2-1	CAWSQGGKVNEQFF	TGTGCCTGGAGTCAGGGAGGAAAGGTCAATGAGCAGTTCTTC
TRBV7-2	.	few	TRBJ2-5	CASSSRVQETQYF	TGTGCCAGCAGCTCACGGGTCCAAGAGACCCAGTACTTC
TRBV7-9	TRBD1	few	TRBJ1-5	CASSNQGANQPQHF	TGTGCCAGCAGCAACCAGGGGGCAAATCAGCCCCAGCATTTT
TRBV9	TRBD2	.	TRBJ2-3	CASSAPSGGTDTQYF	TGTGCCAGCAGCGCCCCCTCCGGGGGGACAGATACGCAGTATTTT
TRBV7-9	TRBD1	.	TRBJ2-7	CASSFGGGQDYEQYF	TGTGCCAGCAGCTTCGGCGGAGGACAGGACTACGAGCAGTACTTC
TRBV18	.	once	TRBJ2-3	CASSPRGEINTQYF	TGTGCCAGCTCACCCAGGGGCGAAATTAATACGCAGTATTTT
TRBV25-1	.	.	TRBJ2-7	CASSESRLVPHEQYF	TGTGCCAGCAGTGAAAGCCGGCTAGTTCCCCACGAGCAGTACTTC
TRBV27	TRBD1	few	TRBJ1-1	CASRPGQGRNTEAFF	TGTGCCAGCCGACCGGGACAGGGGAGGAACACTGAAGCTTTCTTT
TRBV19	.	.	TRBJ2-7	CASSIKDTEQYF	TGTGCCAGTAGTATAAAGGACACGGAGCAGTACTTC
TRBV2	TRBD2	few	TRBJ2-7	CASSFTSAYEQYF	TGTGCCAGCAGTTTTACTAGCGCCTACGAGCAGTACTTC
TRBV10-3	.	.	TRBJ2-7	CAISESVGANEQYF	TGTGCCATCAGTGAGTCTGTGGGAGCTAACGAGCAGTACTTC
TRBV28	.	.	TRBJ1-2	CASSFPSVNYGYTF	TGTGCCAGCAGTTTCCCCTCAGTTAACTATGGCTACACCTTC
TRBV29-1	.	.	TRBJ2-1	CSVEAAQATNEQFF	TGCAGCGTTGAAGCAGCCCAGGCGACTAATGAGCAGTTCTTC
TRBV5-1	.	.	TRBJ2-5	CASSLALGGRQETQYF	TGCGCCAGCAGCTTGGCTCTAGGCGGACGCCAAGAGACCCAGTACTTC
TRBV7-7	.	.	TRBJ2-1	CASSLEGSGKNEQFF	TGTGCTAGCAGCTTAGAGGGATCAGGGAAGAATGAGCAGTTCTTC
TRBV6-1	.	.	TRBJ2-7	CASSGGLAYEQYF	TGTGCCAGCAGTGGGGGCCTGGCCTACGAGCAGTACTTC
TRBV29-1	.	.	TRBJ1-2	CSVRDTNYGYTF	TGCAGCGTTCGGGACACAAACTATGGCTACACCTTC
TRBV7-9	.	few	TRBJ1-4	CASEGVGGEKLFF	TGTGCCAGCGAGGGCGTGGGAGGGGAAAAACTGTTTTTT
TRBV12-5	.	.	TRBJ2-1	CASGTSGEQFF	TGTGCTAGTGGAACCAGCGGTGAGCAGTTCTTC
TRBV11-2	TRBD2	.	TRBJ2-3	CASSFGLAGASTDTQYF	TGTGCCAGCAGCTTTGGACTAGCGGGGGCTAGCACAGATACGCAGTATTTT
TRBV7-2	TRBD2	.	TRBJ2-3	CASSSRPTSGWTSTDTQYF	TGTGCCAGCAGCTCCCGTCCTACTAGCGGGTGGACTAGCACAGATACGCAGTATTTT
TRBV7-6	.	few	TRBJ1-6	CASSLGINSPLHF	TGTGCCAGCAGCTTAGGGATCAATTCACCCCTCCACTTT
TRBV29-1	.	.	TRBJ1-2	CSVALTGGNYGYTF	TGCAGTGTTGCCCTAACCGGGGGAAACTATGGCTACACCTTC
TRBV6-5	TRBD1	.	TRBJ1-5	CASSHRGSNQPQHF	TGTGCCAGCAGTCACAGGGGTAGCAATCAGCCCCAGCATTTT
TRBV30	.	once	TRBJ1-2	CAWRPPRANGYTF	TGTGCCTGGAGGCCCCCGCGCGCGAATGGCTACACCTTC
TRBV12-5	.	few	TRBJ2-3	CASGFISGHPQDTQYF	TGTGCTAGTGGTTTTATCTCGGGACACCCCCAAGATACGCAGTATTTT
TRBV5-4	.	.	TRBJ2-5	CASSFEGRETQYF	TGTGCCAGCAGCTTTGAGGGGCGAGAGACCCAGTACTTC